Listed below are T cell receptor beta chains from one sample, sequenced in a study of T cells in Graves' hyperthyroidism and ophthalmopathy. One entry per CDR3 protein, called by TCRdb with MiXCR from the multiplex PCR reads. The sample lists under 750,000 distinct CDR3 sequences, around 20% occurring once. The sequenced material came from blood. Every receptor here comes from a woman aged 45-65 years with Graves' hyperthyroidism that later progressed to Graves' ophthalmopathy. CDR3s include the opening cysteine and the closing phenylalanine or tryptophan. The D gene is left open where the match is weak.

>TRBV12-3/TRBV12-4|TRBD1
CASSTGGFNYGYTF
>TRBV12-3/TRBV12-4|TRBD1
CASRLDRAHTEAFF
>TRBV7-6|TRBD1
CASSLQTGRQETQYF
>TRBV28|.
CASTLGQINEKLFF
>TRBV6-1|.
CASSEAPGGGTEAFF
>TRBV3-1|TRBD1
CASSLGTGALLEQYF
>TRBV9|.
CASSAPGGMNTEAFF
>TRBV15|TRBD1
CATSSPTGPHYGYTF
>TRBV20-1|.
CSARDRVGGPDTQYF
>TRBV6-1|TRBD1
CASSAPGQGAYGYTF
>TRBV29-1|.
CSVEDPDNGYNEQFF
>TRBV20-1|.
CSASETAKNEQFF
>TRBV3-1|TRBD2
CASSRGGPDIQYF
>TRBV25-1|.
CASLGHGIHNEQFF
>TRBV20-1|.
CSAREPADEQFF
>TRBV20-1|.
CSARDLEGGNGYTF
>TRBV10-3|.
CAIRTNTELNTEAFF
>TRBV2|.
CASREDSIEQYF
>TRBV5-1|.
CASSLDQGTDTQYF
>TRBV3-1|.
CASSQKRGVVGANVLTF
>TRBV11-3|TRBD2
CASSVTGTSGQETQYF
>TRBV29-1|.
CAAPPGVTTDTQYF
>TRBV20-1|TRBD2
CSARGGSGGIQETQYF
>TRBV2|TRBD1
CASRGQGIRDNQPQHF
>TRBV5-1|TRBD1
CASSLKGQGDVLLYF
>TRBV2|.
CASSESGAEGTDTQYF
>TRBV3-1|.
CASSQEPGGVDEQPQHF
>TRBV6-1|TRBD1
CASSDPGGTGRRGYTF
>TRBV12-3/TRBV12-4|TRBD1
CASSLSGGNGNTIYF
>TRBV20-1|TRBD1
CSAAPGQGIYGYTF
>TRBV6-1|.
CASSSVENSPLHF
>TRBV12-3/TRBV12-4|TRBD1
CASSLGGQGRKETQYF
>TRBV20-1|.
CSARDKEWWKLFF
>TRBV12-3/TRBV12-4|.
CASSLATGAYEQYF
>TRBV7-6|.
CASSFTGTHTGELFF
>TRBV3-1|.
CASSKGRTQPQHF
>TRBV20-1|TRBD1
CSAGQGAGANVLTF
>TRBV14|TRBD2
CASSPWDARGGYNEQFF
>TRBV20-1|.
CSAGGDGRRNSPLHF
>TRBV6-2/TRBV6-3|TRBD2
CASSYGAGGTGELFF
>TRBV18|TRBD1
CASSPDRENGYTF
>TRBV6-9|TRBD1
CASSYTKTGTGLNTGELFF
>TRBV3-1|TRBD1
CANSPWTGNTEAFF
>TRBV9|TRBD1
CASSVATGTAPFEQYF
>TRBV6-5|.
CASSYLYETQNYGYTF
>TRBV28|.
CASIWGGGTNTEAFF
>TRBV29-1|TRBD1
CSVVGAAGTGAGNEQFF
>TRBV2|.
CASSESVAGELFF